This T cell receptor beta chain was profiled in a study of blood T cell repertoires in COVID-19. As for the study in general: Sites across the United States, Italy and Spain contributed samples from acute and convalescent COVID-19. In each case, the material was cDNA or gDNA derived from T cells, B-cell-depleted T cells, or PBMCs.

The V and J ends lost 1 base and 3 bases respectively, with 13 bases between them. Germline CDR1 reads MGHDK; CDR2 reads SYGVNS. This CDR3 has 15 residues. In the original analysis: Amplifying reference gene primers gave estimates of nucleated cell counts. The assay was immunoSEQ multiplex PCR, and TCRdb's table has in-frame clones only and misses some. Clone size and V and J calls were adopted from that table, with D and trimming inferred from the DNA. The sample has around 200,000 clones, approximately 87% seen once. This TCR was recovered from a woman aged 45-59 years with acute or convalescent COVID-19. The chain is built from TRBV25-1 and TRBJ2-7; D remains ambiguous. The sequencing sample was made of peripheral blood. CDR3 region: CASSECPLFFYEQYF. CDR3 nucleotides: TGTGCCAGCAGTGAATGTCCCCTTTTCTTCTACGAGCAGTACTTC.